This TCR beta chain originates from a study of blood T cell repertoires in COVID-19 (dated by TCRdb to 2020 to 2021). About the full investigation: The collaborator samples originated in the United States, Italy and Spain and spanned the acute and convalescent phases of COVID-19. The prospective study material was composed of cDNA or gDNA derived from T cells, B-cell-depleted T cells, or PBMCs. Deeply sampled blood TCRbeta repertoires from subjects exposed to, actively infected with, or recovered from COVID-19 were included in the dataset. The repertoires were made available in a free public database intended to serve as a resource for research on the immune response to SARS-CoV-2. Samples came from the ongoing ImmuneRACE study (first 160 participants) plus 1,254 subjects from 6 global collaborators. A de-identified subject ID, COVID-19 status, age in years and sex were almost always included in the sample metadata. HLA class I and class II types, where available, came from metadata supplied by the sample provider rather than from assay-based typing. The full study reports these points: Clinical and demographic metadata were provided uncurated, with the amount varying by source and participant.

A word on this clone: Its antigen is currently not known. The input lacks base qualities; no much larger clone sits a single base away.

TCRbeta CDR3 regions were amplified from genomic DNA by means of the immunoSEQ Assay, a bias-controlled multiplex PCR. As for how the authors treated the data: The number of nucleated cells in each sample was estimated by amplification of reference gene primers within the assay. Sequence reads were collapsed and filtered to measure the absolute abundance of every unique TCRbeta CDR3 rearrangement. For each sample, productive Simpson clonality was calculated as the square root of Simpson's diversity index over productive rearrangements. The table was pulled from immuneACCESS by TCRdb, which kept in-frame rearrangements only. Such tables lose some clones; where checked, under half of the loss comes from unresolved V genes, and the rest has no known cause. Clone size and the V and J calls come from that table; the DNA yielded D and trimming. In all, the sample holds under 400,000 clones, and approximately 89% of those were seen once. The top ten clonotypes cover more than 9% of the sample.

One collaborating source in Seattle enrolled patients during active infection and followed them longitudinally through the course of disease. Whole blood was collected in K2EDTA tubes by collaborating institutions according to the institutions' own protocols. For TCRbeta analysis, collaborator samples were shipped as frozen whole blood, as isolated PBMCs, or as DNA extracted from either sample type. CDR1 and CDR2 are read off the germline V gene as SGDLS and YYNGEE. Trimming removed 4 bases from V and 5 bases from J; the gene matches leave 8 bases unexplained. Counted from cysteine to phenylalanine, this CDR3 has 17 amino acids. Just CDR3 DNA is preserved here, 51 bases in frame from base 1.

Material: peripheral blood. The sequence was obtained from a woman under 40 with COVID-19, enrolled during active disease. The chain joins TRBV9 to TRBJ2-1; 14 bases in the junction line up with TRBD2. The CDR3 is CASSPWTSGRSHNEQFF. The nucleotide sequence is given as TGTGCCAGCAGCCCGTGGACTAGCGGGAGGTCCCACAATGAGCAGTTCTTC.